The 3 T cell receptor beta chains reported below all come from one sample, sequenced in a study of blood T cell repertoires in COVID-19. TCRdb's table, derived via immunoSEQ multiplex PCR, lists solely in-frame clones and lacks some. Among approximately 200,000 clones, 65% to 85% were seen once, and the ten largest hold around 16%. The sequenced sample consisted of peripheral blood. These receptors all stem from a man aged 55 to 70 with active or convalescent COVID-19.

The rearrangement links TRBV27 to TRBJ2-1, with TRBD2 matching 7 bases. V dropped 11 bases and J dropped 0; count of bases not matched to a gene: 7. The CDR3 runs to 14 residues. CDR1 and CDR2 from the germline V gene are MNHEY and SMNVEV (reference sequence). CDR3 in DNA: TGTGCCTCGTTCCCGGGAGGCTCCTACAATGAGCAGTTCTTC. Translated: CASFPGGSYNEQFF.

The CDR3 bases are TGTGCCAGCCGACGGGACAGCTCCTACGAGCAGTACTTC. Protein product: CASRRDSSYEQYF. J is TRBJ2-7 and V is TRBV6-6, with 7 positions matching TRBD1. V gave up 8 bases and J gave up 0 bases; unmatched junction bases: 4. Per germline, CDR1 MNHNY and CDR2 SVGAGI (reference sequence). The CDR3 is 13 residues long.

The rearrangement uses TRBV5-4 and TRBJ2-3, with 7 bases matching TRBD1. The length of the CDR3 is 16 residues. The junction had 14 bases not matched to a gene; V was cut back by 5 bases and J by 5 bases. Looked up from germline, CDR1 is SGHNT and CDR2 is YYREEE (reference sequence). Written as DNA, the CDR3 is TGTGCCAGCAGTAAGCAGGGGCCCCGGACAGGAGATACGCAGTATTTT. As protein: CASSKQGPRTGDTQYF. The full variable domain, its missing parts supplied by reference TRBV5-4 and TRBJ2-3, is ETGVTQSPTHLIKTRGQQVTLRCSSQSGHNTVSWYQQALGQGPQFIFQYYREEENGRGNFPPRFSGLQFPNYSSELNVNALELDDSALYLCASSKQGPRTGDTQYFGPGTRLTVL.